The clone carrying this TCR beta chain was seen a single time. What it binds is not known. Trimming left V 6 bases short and J 8 bases short, with 13 bases between. CDR3 length: 13 amino acids. The V gene's germline CDR1 is MNHNY and CDR2 SVGAGI (reference sequence). The source of the sample is a study of cytomegalovirus exposure and HLA in healthy donors. Study results and limitations: Looking again later, the authors saw that most CMV-associated TCR beta chains seemed HLA-restricted. Follow-up analysis later connected one missense variant in DCLRE1C with trimming of TCR beta V- and J-genes.

In the PCR, 60 Vbeta and 13 Jbeta primers were used. Assay: immunoSEQ multiplex PCR; the TCRdb copy retains only in-frame clones and omits some. Counted here are around 200,000 clones, roughly four fifths occurring once; the ten biggest clones make up 2.5% to 3.5%. What was sequenced was PBMCs. The chain has TRBV6-6 and TRBJ1-4, with D unresolved. This sequence originates from a male donor in good health and CMV-seronegative. The CDR3 protein is CASSKTSREKLFF. The DNA for the CDR3 is TGTGCCAGCAGCAAGACATCCAGGGAAAAACTGTTTTTT.